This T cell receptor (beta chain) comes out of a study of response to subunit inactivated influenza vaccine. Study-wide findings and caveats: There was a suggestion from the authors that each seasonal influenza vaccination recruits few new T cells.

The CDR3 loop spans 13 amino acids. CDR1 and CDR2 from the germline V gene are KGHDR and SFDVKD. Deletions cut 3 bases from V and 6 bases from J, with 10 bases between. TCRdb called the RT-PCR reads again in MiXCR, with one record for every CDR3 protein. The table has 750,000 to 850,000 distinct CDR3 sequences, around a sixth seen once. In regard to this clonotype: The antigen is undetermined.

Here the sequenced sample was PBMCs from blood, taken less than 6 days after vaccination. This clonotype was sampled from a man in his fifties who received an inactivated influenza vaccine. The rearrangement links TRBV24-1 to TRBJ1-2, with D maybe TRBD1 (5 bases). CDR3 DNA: TGTGCCACCAGTGATGAGGGGATCCATGGCTACACCTTC. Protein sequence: CATSDEGIHGYTF.